This T cell receptor beta chain is from a study of cytomegalovirus exposure and HLA in healthy donors. The study's findings and limits: Specific recognition of CMV antigens was confirmed in vitro for three chains (all CMV-associated). Among TCR beta chains, those listed as cytomegalovirus-associated numbered approximately 150. According to reports, the classifier identified cytomegalovirus status with high specificity and sensitivity.

Germline V gene sequence: CDR1 LGHNA, CDR2 YNFKEQ. Between the trimmed V and J ends, which lost 0 bases and 5 bases, there was a span of 14 bases. The CDR3 totals 16 residues. TCRdb's table, derived via immunoSEQ multiplex PCR, lists solely in-frame clones and lacks some. The data show fewer than 130,000 clones, with roughly 89% seen just once and 1.9% held by the top ten. As to this clone: Its antigen remains unidentified.

V and J are TRBV4-2 and TRBJ1-5; TRBD1 is a possible D gene (5 bases). This TCR came from a woman between 18 and 30 years old in good health and CMV-seronegative. The sample taken for sequencing was PBMCs. The CDR3 region has the DNA TGTGCCAGCAGCCAAGAGGGGAGGGGAGGGGATCAGCCCCAGCATTTT. Its protein product is CASSQEGRGGDQPQHF.